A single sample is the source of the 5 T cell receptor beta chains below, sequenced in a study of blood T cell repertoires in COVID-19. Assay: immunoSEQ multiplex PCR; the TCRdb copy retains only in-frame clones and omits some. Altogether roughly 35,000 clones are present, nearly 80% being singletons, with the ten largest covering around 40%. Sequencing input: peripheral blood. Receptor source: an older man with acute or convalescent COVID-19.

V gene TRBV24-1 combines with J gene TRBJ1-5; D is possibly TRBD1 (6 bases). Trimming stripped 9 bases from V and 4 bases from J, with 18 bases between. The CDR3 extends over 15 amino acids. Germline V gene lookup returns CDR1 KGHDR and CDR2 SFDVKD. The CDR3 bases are TGTGCCACCGCTCCCCCCGGACAGCAAAATCAGCCCCAGCATTTT. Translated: CATAPPGQQNQPQHF.

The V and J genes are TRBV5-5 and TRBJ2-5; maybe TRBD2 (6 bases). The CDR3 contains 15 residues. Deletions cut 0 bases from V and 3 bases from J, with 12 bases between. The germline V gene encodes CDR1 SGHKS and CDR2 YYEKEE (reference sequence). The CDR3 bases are TGTGCCAGCAGCTTGGGACCAGGCGGGGAAGAGACCCAGTACTTC. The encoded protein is CASSLGPGGEETQYF.

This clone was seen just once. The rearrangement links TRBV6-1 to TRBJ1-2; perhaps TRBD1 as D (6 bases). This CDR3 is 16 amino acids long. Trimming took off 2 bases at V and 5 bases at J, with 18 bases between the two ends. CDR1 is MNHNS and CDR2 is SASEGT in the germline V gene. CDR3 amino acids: CASSENGRRGVYGYTF. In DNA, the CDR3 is TGTGCCAGCAGTGAAAACGGGCGCAGGGGCGTTTATGGCTACACCTTC.

The CDR3 nucleotides read TGTGCCAGCAGCCCTAAACAGGGGGTGGATTCACCCCTCCACTTT. Its translation is CASSPKQGVDSPLHF. The V call is TRBV7-2, the J call TRBJ1-6, with 8 bases fitting TRBD1. Germline V gives CDR1 SGHTA, CDR2 FQGNSA. This CDR3 has 15 amino acids. Unmatched junction bases numbered 8, after V lost 5 bases and J lost 8 bases.

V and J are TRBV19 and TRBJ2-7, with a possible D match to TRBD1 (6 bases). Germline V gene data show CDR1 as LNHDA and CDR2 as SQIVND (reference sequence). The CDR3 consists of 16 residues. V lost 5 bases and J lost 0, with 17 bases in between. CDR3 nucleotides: TGTGCCAGTAGTGCCCCGGGACAACTAAACTCCTACGAGCAGTACTTC. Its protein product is CASSAPGQLNSYEQYF. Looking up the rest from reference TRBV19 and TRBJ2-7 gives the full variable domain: DGGITQSPKYLFRKEGQNVTLSCEQNLNHDAMYWYRQDPGQGLRLIYYSQIVNDFQKGDIAEGYSVSREKKESFPLTVTSAQKNPTAFYLCASSAPGQLNSYEQYFGPGTRLTVT.